This TCR beta chain was sequenced in a study of T cell responses to AZD1222 COVID-19 vaccine. The table came from immunoSEQ multiplex PCR; TCRdb's copy has only in-frame clones and leaves some out. The table records approximately 100,000 clones, roughly 91% of them present only once. Overall study results and limits: Spike was spanned by vaccine-associated CD4 TCRs, with dominance at 160-218 and 743-854.

In the case of this clone: Its antigen remains unidentified.

CDR1 MNHEY and CDR2 SVGEGT come from the germline V gene. Trimming stripped 6 bases from V and 4 bases from J, with 19 bases between. The length of the CDR3 is 16 residues. The source was peripheral blood, collected 28 days after the second AZD1222 dose. The V call is TRBV6-2 or TRBV6-3, the J call TRBJ1-3, with D maybe TRBD1 (5 bases). This sequence originates from an adult who received the AZD1222 COVID-19 vaccine. The CDR3 loop is CASSRDSTTGGNTIYF. In nucleotides, the CDR3 is TGTGCCAGCAGCCGTGACAGCACAACCGGGGGAAACACCATATATTTT.